These 8 T cell receptor beta chains were sequenced from one sample in a study of graft-versus-host responses after intestinal transplantation. Generated by immunoSEQ multiplex PCR, the TCRdb table keeps only in-frame clones and is missing some. The sample holds about 93,000 clones, just under 95% seen once. No cognate antigen is known for these TCRs. The source was unstimulated CD8+ T cells sorted from spleen or lymph node cells, collected before intestinal transplant. All receptors derive from a human donor who received an intestinal transplant.

The V call is TRBV5-3, the J call TRBJ2-5, with D unresolved. TRBV5-3 is labeled an ORF, and its function is uncertain. The CDR3 length is 15 residues. V was shortened by 2 bases and J by 5 bases, with 16 bases between the two germline ends. This chain's CDR3 is CARSFVQERSETQYF. The DNA for the CDR3 is TGTGCCAGAAGCTTTGTCCAGGAACGCTCTGAGACCCAGTACTTC.

J is TRBJ2-5 and V is TRBV7-9; D uncertain. The CDR3 length is 10 residues. Germline V lookup: CDR1 SEHNR, CDR2 FQNEAQ (reference sequence). Trimming took off 11 bases at V and 5 bases at J, with 9 bases between the two ends. The CDR3 protein is CAAAGETQYF. The CDR3 nucleotides read TGTGCCGCTGCCGGGGAGACCCAGTACTTC.

The J gene is TRBJ2-1, the V gene TRBV5-8; D remains ambiguous. The CDR3 runs 13 residues. Looked up from germline, CDR1 is SGHTS and CDR2 is YDEGEE. V gave up 1 base and J gave up 8 bases, with 10 bases separating them. In nucleotides, the CDR3 is TGTGCCAGCAGCTTGAACCCCAGCGATGAGCAGTTCTTC. Translated: CASSLNPSDEQFF.

The rearrangement uses TRBV5-6 and TRBJ2-1, with D possibly TRBD2 on 7 matching bases. The CDR3 contains 13 residues. In germline, CDR1 is SGHDT, CDR2 YYEEEE. Trimming cost V 2 bases and J 12 bases, with 15 bases left between them. The CDR3 coding sequence is TGTGCCAGCAGCTTCTCGAGGGGGGGAGTGCAGTTCTTC. It encodes CASSFSRGGVQFF.

The V call is TRBV4-1, the J call TRBJ2-4; the match to TRBD2 covers 7 bases. CDR1 is MGHRA and CDR2 is YSYEKL in the germline V gene. The CDR3 totals 15 residues. J was trimmed by 6 bases and V by 0 bases; bases with no gene match: 5. In DNA, the CDR3 is TGCGCCAGCAGCCAAGACGAGGGAGGGGTAAACATTCAGTACTTC. It translates to CASSQDEGGVNIQYF.

V usage is TRBV19 and J usage is TRBJ2-1, with 9 bases identical to TRBD2. Trimming removed 5 bases from V and 5 bases from J; junction bases left unmatched: 4. Germline loops: CDR1 LNHDA, CDR2 SQIVND (reference sequence). CDR3 size: 14 residues. CDR3 nucleotide sequence: TGTGCCAGTAGTCCGGCTAGCGGGGACAATGAGCAGTTCTTC. Its protein product is CASSPASGDNEQFF. Based on the CDR3 plus reference TRBV19 and TRBJ2-1, the full variable domain is DGGITQSPKYLFRKEGQNVTLSCEQNLNHDAMYWYRQDPGQGLRLIYYSQIVNDFQKGDIAEGYSVSREKKESFPLTVTSAQKNPTAFYLCASSPASGDNEQFFGPGTRLTVL.

The gene calls are TRBV11-2 and TRBJ2-7, with a possible D match to TRBD1 (6 bases). V was pared by 5 bases and J by 3 bases, with 11 bases between. The CDR3 spans 13 residues. CDR1 and CDR2 (germline): SGHAT, FQNNGV. The CDR3 DNA follows: TGTGCCAGCAGCCGGCAGGGGAACTACGAGCAGTACTTC. Encoded protein: CASSRQGNYEQYF.

Only one count was recorded for this clone. V gene TRBV9 combines with J gene TRBJ1-1; D is ambiguous. CDR3 length equals 15 residues. CDR1 is SGDLS and CDR2 is YYNGEE in the germline V gene. V shed 4 bases and J shed 4 bases, with 17 bases lying between them. The CDR3 is CASSPPYGEITEAFF. The CDR3 nucleotides read TGTGCCAGCAGCCCACCCTACGGGGAGATCACTGAAGCTTTCTTT.